The rows below give T cell receptor beta chains drawn from one sample of a study of shared T cell receptors in the human thymus. Clones were sequenced by immunoSEQ multiplex PCR, and TCRdb holds only the in-frame ones, with some missing. The table records 600,000 or so clones, around 87% of them present only once. The same sample was also used in a study of human thymus T cells.

The sample consisted of thymocytes. The receptors stem from a boy in the first two years of life with a congenital heart defect. Each CDR3 is given with its conserved first and last residue. Each record gives: CDR3 length, clone size, V gene, J gene, D gene, CDR3 DNA, CDR3 protein. The D gene is left open where the match is weak. The listing skips clone size in some rows; elsewhere it reads once, few, many or a size class.

CDR3 length: 13; clone size: once; V gene: TRBV6-1; J gene: TRBJ1-6; D gene: .; CDR3 DNA: TGTGCCAGCAGCCGGGTGAGGGATTCACCCCTCCACTTT; CDR3 protein: CASSRVRDSPLHF
CDR3 length: 15; clone size: .; V gene: TRBV27; J gene: TRBJ1-1; D gene: TRBD1; CDR3 DNA: TGTGCCAGCAGCCCCCCCCAGGGGGAATACACTGAAGCTTTCTTT; CDR3 protein: CASSPPQGEYTEAFF
CDR3 length: 14; clone size: .; V gene: TRBV7-6; J gene: TRBJ1-1; D gene: .; CDR3 DNA: TGTGCCAGCAGCTTTTCTGAGGCTGGGACTGAAGCTTTCTTT; CDR3 protein: CASSFSEAGTEAFF
CDR3 length: 14; clone size: .; V gene: TRBV6-6; J gene: TRBJ1-5; D gene: TRBD1; CDR3 DNA: TGTGCCAGCGTCACAGGGGAGGGCAATCAGCCCCAGCATTTT; CDR3 protein: CASVTGEGNQPQHF
CDR3 length: 16; clone size: .; V gene: TRBV5-4; J gene: TRBJ2-3; D gene: TRBD1; CDR3 DNA: TGTGCCAGCAGCTTCCCTGACAGGGCGAGCACAGATACGCAGTATTTT; CDR3 protein: CASSFPDRASTDTQYF
CDR3 length: 18; clone size: .; V gene: TRBV7-8; J gene: TRBJ2-7; D gene: .; CDR3 DNA: TGTGCCAGCAGCTTAGAAAGCCCTCTGGCGGAAGTCTCCTACGAGCAGTACTTC; CDR3 protein: CASSLESPLAEVSYEQYF
CDR3 length: 14; clone size: .; V gene: TRBV5-3; J gene: TRBJ1-2; D gene: TRBD1; CDR3 DNA: TGTGCCAGAAGAAGGGGACAGCCAAATTATGGCTACACCTTC; CDR3 protein: CARRRGQPNYGYTF
CDR3 length: 16; clone size: .; V gene: TRBV27; J gene: TRBJ1-5; D gene: TRBD1; CDR3 DNA: TGTGCCAGCAGTGAACAGGGGGCGCTTGGCAATCAGCCCCAGCATTTT; CDR3 protein: CASSEQGALGNQPQHF
CDR3 length: 12; clone size: .; V gene: TRBV11-2; J gene: TRBJ2-1; D gene: .; CDR3 DNA: TGTGCCAGCAGCAGGACATCGAATGAGCAGTTCTTC; CDR3 protein: CASSRTSNEQFF
CDR3 length: 16; clone size: .; V gene: TRBV2; J gene: TRBJ2-1; D gene: TRBD2; CDR3 DNA: TGTGCCAGCAGTCCTTCGACTAGCGGGAAAGGTAATGAGCAGTTCTTC; CDR3 protein: CASSPSTSGKGNEQFF
CDR3 length: 13; clone size: .; V gene: TRBV27; J gene: TRBJ2-7; D gene: .; CDR3 DNA: TGTGCCAGCAGTTTTCTCGGGGGCTACGAGCAGTACTTC; CDR3 protein: CASSFLGGYEQYF
CDR3 length: 14; clone size: .; V gene: TRBV7-2; J gene: TRBJ2-3; D gene: TRBD1; CDR3 DNA: TGTGCCAGCACCCCCGGGACAGGCACAGATACGCAGTATTTT; CDR3 protein: CASTPGTGTDTQYF
CDR3 length: 15; clone size: .; V gene: TRBV5-6; J gene: TRBJ1-1; D gene: .; CDR3 DNA: TGTGCCAGCAGCGGAAACAGGGTGGCGAACACTGAAGCTTTCTTT; CDR3 protein: CASSGNRVANTEAFF
CDR3 length: 17; clone size: .; V gene: TRBV28; J gene: TRBJ1-6; D gene: .; CDR3 DNA: TGTGCCAGCAGTTATATCGGGAAAGAACCCTATAATTCACCCCTCCACTTT; CDR3 protein: CASSYIGKEPYNSPLHF
CDR3 length: 13; clone size: once; V gene: TRBV10-1; J gene: TRBJ2-7; D gene: .; CDR3 DNA: TGCGCCAGCAGTTCTCAAGGGGGCTACGAGCAGTACTTC; CDR3 protein: CASSSQGGYEQYF
CDR3 length: 16; clone size: .; V gene: TRBV5-1; J gene: TRBJ2-5; D gene: TRBD2; CDR3 DNA: TGCGCCAGCAGCTTGGTAGCGGGAGTGGGGAAAGAGACCCAGTACTTC; CDR3 protein: CASSLVAGVGKETQYF
CDR3 length: 16; clone size: .; V gene: TRBV19; J gene: TRBJ1-5; D gene: .; CDR3 DNA: TGTGCCAGTAGTATTATCGGACAAGGGCACAATCAGCCCCAGCATTTT; CDR3 protein: CASSIIGQGHNQPQHF
CDR3 length: 16; clone size: .; V gene: TRBV4-1; J gene: TRBJ2-7; D gene: TRBD2; CDR3 DNA: TGCGCCAGCAGCGAAGAGGCTAGCGGGAGCTCCTACGAGCAGTACTTC; CDR3 protein: CASSEEASGSSYEQYF
CDR3 length: 17; clone size: .; V gene: TRBV7-9; J gene: TRBJ1-4; D gene: .; CDR3 DNA: TGTGCCAGCAGCTTAGTGAGCAGGCCCAGAATCAATGAAAAACTGTTTTTT; CDR3 protein: CASSLVSRPRINEKLFF
CDR3 length: 16; clone size: .; V gene: TRBV7-2; J gene: TRBJ1-1; D gene: TRBD1; CDR3 DNA: TGTGCCAGCAGCTTAGCGAGGACAGGGGTGAACACTGAAGCTTTCTTT; CDR3 protein: CASSLARTGVNTEAFF
CDR3 length: 13; clone size: .; V gene: TRBV28; J gene: TRBJ2-3; D gene: .; CDR3 DNA: TGTGCCAGCAACAAGTCGCTCGGGGATACGCAGTATTTT; CDR3 protein: CASNKSLGDTQYF
CDR3 length: 13; clone size: .; V gene: TRBV29-1; J gene: TRBJ2-3; D gene: .; CDR3 DNA: TGCAGCGTGACCACCCCGACAGCTAGGGCGCAGTATTTT; CDR3 protein: CSVTTPTARAQYF
CDR3 length: 15; clone size: .; V gene: TRBV5-4; J gene: TRBJ2-3; D gene: TRBD2; CDR3 DNA: TGTGCCAGCAGCTTCGGGACTAGCGGCACAGATACGCAGTATTTT; CDR3 protein: CASSFGTSGTDTQYF
CDR3 length: 15; clone size: once; V gene: TRBV30; J gene: TRBJ1-1; D gene: .; CDR3 DNA: TGTGCCTGGAAGCAGGGGCCTACTTTGAACACTGAAGCTTTCTTT; CDR3 protein: CAWKQGPTLNTEAFF
CDR3 length: 16; clone size: .; V gene: TRBV6-6; J gene: TRBJ2-2; D gene: TRBD1; CDR3 DNA: TGTGCCAGCAGTTACGCCCCGGGACAGGGGCTATGGGAGCTGTTTTTT; CDR3 protein: CASSYAPGQGLWELFF
CDR3 length: 17; clone size: .; V gene: TRBV5-1; J gene: TRBJ2-3; D gene: TRBD1; CDR3 DNA: TGCGCCAGCAGCTTTAGGGGGCCTGGCGAGAGGACAGATACGCAGTATTTT; CDR3 protein: CASSFRGPGERTDTQYF
CDR3 length: 11; clone size: .; V gene: TRBV25-1; J gene: TRBJ1-2; D gene: TRBD1; CDR3 DNA: TGTGCCGTTGGACAGGGAAAGGGCTACACCTTC; CDR3 protein: CAVGQGKGYTF
CDR3 length: 13; clone size: .; V gene: TRBV29-1; J gene: TRBJ2-5; D gene: .; CDR3 DNA: TGCAGCGTCGAGTCACGGGATGTAGAGACCCAGTACTTC; CDR3 protein: CSVESRDVETQYF
CDR3 length: 14; clone size: .; V gene: TRBV4-1; J gene: TRBJ2-5; D gene: TRBD1; CDR3 DNA: TGCGCCAGCAGCCAGGGACAGCACCAAGAGACCCAGTACTTC; CDR3 protein: CASSQGQHQETQYF
CDR3 length: 16; clone size: once; V gene: TRBV28; J gene: TRBJ1-2; D gene: TRBD1; CDR3 DNA: TGTGCCAGCAGTTTACCCCGGACAGGGCAAAACTATGGCTACACCTTC; CDR3 protein: CASSLPRTGQNYGYTF
CDR3 length: 12; clone size: once; V gene: TRBV9; J gene: TRBJ2-7; D gene: .; CDR3 DNA: TGTGCCAGCAGCCCAGGAGGGGGCGAGCAGCACTTC; CDR3 protein: CASSPGGGEQHF
CDR3 length: 17; clone size: .; V gene: TRBV4-1; J gene: TRBJ2-2; D gene: .; CDR3 DNA: TGCGCCAGCAGCCCCCCGCGTCTTTGGGGCAACACCGGGGAGCTGTTTTTT; CDR3 protein: CASSPPRLWGNTGELFF
CDR3 length: 12; clone size: .; V gene: TRBV4-3; J gene: TRBJ2-1; D gene: .; CDR3 DNA: TGCGCCAGCAGCTCAGTGGGCCGTGAGCAGTTCTTC; CDR3 protein: CASSSVGREQFF
CDR3 length: 15; clone size: once; V gene: TRBV19; J gene: TRBJ1-5; D gene: TRBD1; CDR3 DNA: TGTGCCAGTAGTATGCGACAGGGGGAGAATCAGCCCCAGCATTTT; CDR3 protein: CASSMRQGENQPQHF
CDR3 length: 13; clone size: .; V gene: TRBV5-6; J gene: TRBJ2-7; D gene: TRBD2; CDR3 DNA: TGTGCCAGCCTACGGACTAGCCGGGGGGAGCAGTACTTC; CDR3 protein: CASLRTSRGEQYF
CDR3 length: 11; clone size: .; V gene: TRBV20-1; J gene: TRBJ1-1; D gene: .; CDR3 DNA: TGCAGCGCTTTTGAGGAGACTGAAGCTTTCTTT; CDR3 protein: CSAFEETEAFF
CDR3 length: 15; clone size: .; V gene: TRBV7-9; J gene: TRBJ1-6; D gene: .; CDR3 DNA: TGTGCCAGCAGCCCCGCACAGAAAGGGGTTTCACCCCTCCACTTT; CDR3 protein: CASSPAQKGVSPLHF
CDR3 length: 14; clone size: .; V gene: TRBV6-1; J gene: TRBJ2-7; D gene: .; CDR3 DNA: TGTGCCAGCAGTGAACTACAGACAAGCTACGAGCAGTACTTC; CDR3 protein: CASSELQTSYEQYF
CDR3 length: 13; clone size: .; V gene: TRBV6-1; J gene: TRBJ1-5; D gene: TRBD1; CDR3 DNA: TGTGCCAGCAATGGGACAGTAGATCAGCCCCAGCATTTT; CDR3 protein: CASNGTVDQPQHF
CDR3 length: 15; clone size: once; V gene: TRBV5-1; J gene: TRBJ2-1; D gene: TRBD2; CDR3 DNA: TGCGCCAGCAGCTTGGGCCAGCGGGGGGATAATGAGCAGTTCTTC; CDR3 protein: CASSLGQRGDNEQFF
CDR3 length: 13; clone size: .; V gene: TRBV6-5; J gene: TRBJ2-5; D gene: .; CDR3 DNA: TGTGCCAGCAGTCCCCCCGAGGGAGAGACCCAGTACTTC; CDR3 protein: CASSPPEGETQYF
CDR3 length: 17; clone size: .; V gene: TRBV18; J gene: TRBJ1-6; D gene: .; CDR3 DNA: TGTGCCAGCTCACCAAGGACAAATAGCTCCTATAATTCACCCCTCCACTTT; CDR3 protein: CASSPRTNSSYNSPLHF
CDR3 length: 18; clone size: few; V gene: TRBV5-1; J gene: TRBJ1-1; D gene: TRBD1; CDR3 DNA: TGCGCCAGCAGCTTGGAGTCGGGGACAGGGGTTTTTTACACTGAAGCTTTCTTT; CDR3 protein: CASSLESGTGVFYTEAFF
CDR3 length: 14; clone size: .; V gene: TRBV7-9; J gene: TRBJ1-6; D gene: TRBD1; CDR3 DNA: TGTGCCAGCAGCCCGCGGGACAGGGAATCACCCCTCCACTTT; CDR3 protein: CASSPRDRESPLHF
CDR3 length: 14; clone size: .; V gene: TRBV28; J gene: TRBJ2-3; D gene: .; CDR3 DNA: TGTGCCAGCAGTTTTCGGGTCCGGGGAGGTACGCAGTATTTT; CDR3 protein: CASSFRVRGGTQYF
CDR3 length: 16; clone size: .; V gene: TRBV5-5; J gene: TRBJ2-7; D gene: TRBD2; CDR3 DNA: TGTGCCAGCAGCTTGCTCGGTAGCGGGAGGGTATACGAGCAGTACTTC; CDR3 protein: CASSLLGSGRVYEQYF
CDR3 length: 16; clone size: few; V gene: TRBV5-8; J gene: TRBJ1-3; D gene: .; CDR3 DNA: TGTGCCAGCAGCTTGGCCGTAGGGGCATCTGGAAACACCATATATTTT; CDR3 protein: CASSLAVGASGNTIYF
CDR3 length: 14; clone size: .; V gene: TRBV27; J gene: TRBJ1-6; D gene: .; CDR3 DNA: TGTGCCAGTAAAAAAGGACAGCAAAATTCCCCCCTCCACTTT; CDR3 protein: CASKKGQQNSPLHF
CDR3 length: 16; clone size: once; V gene: TRBV2; J gene: TRBJ1-5; D gene: TRBD1; CDR3 DNA: TGTGCCAGCAGTGAAGCGGGGACAGGGCTTAATCAGCCCCAGCATTTT; CDR3 protein: CASSEAGTGLNQPQHF
CDR3 length: 13; clone size: .; V gene: TRBV5-4; J gene: TRBJ1-2; D gene: .; CDR3 DNA: TGTGCCAGCAGCCAACAGGGTGGGGTTGGCTACACCTTC; CDR3 protein: CASSQQGGVGYTF
CDR3 length: 16; clone size: .; V gene: TRBV10-3; J gene: TRBJ2-7; D gene: TRBD1; CDR3 DNA: TGTGCCATCAGTGAGTCGGCGTTTCAGGGGGCCTACGAGCAGTACTTC; CDR3 protein: CAISESAFQGAYEQYF